Below, 15 T cell receptor delta chains from the same sample are listed, as sequenced in a study of DNA immune sequencing with unique molecular identifiers. Genomic DNA underwent 32-plex PCR targeting all 8 TRDV and 4 TRDJ genes. The library had 12-nucleotide UMIs introduced over roughly 3 barcoding cycles, then a second adapter PCR. TCRdb redid clone calling on the multiplex PCR reads using CATT. This repertoire shows a few thousand delta-chain clones, roughly 12% found once; its top ten account for about 50%. The sample was gamma-delta T cells enriched from blood buffy coat, or unenriched PBMCs (not recorded which). Every receptor here comes from a human donor in good health.

Concerning this clone: It differs at one base from a far larger clone, so likely a read error. The same CDR3 also results from other DNA sequences found in this sample. This chain uses TRDV2 with TRDJ1; weak D call: TRDD3 (5 bases). Trimming stripped 3 bases from V and 0 bases from J, with 19 bases between. Germline lookup yields CDR1 GEAIGNYY and CDR2 EKD. This CDR3 region has 17 residues. DNA for the CDR3: TGTGCCTGTGACCACGTACTTGGGGTTAAGTACACCGATAAACTCATCTTT. Encoded protein: CACDHVLGVKYTDKLIF.

A note on this clone: The TCRdb protein comes from a much larger clone and disagrees with this DNA's translation at residue 5, likely due to a read error; the protein given here is derived from the DNA. The rearrangement joins TRDV2 to TRDJ3; 9 positions match TRDD3. Losses at the gene ends were 4 bases for V and 0 bases for J; bases not matched to a gene: 12. CDR3 length: 20 amino acids. Germline values: CDR1 GEAIGNYY, CDR2 EKD. CDR3 region: CACDHIVLGESSWDTRQMFF. CDR3 coding DNA: TGTGCCTGTGATCACATTGTACTGGGGGAAAGCTCCTGGGACACCCGACAGATGTTTTTC.

With respect to this clone: This could be a read error, since a much larger clone is one nucleotide away. The chain uses TRDV1 and TRDJ1; a weak D match, TRDD2 (6 bases). CDR3 length: 24 amino acids. V dropped 0 bases and J dropped 2 bases, with 37 bases sitting between them. Germline assignment: CDR1 TSWWSYY and CDR2 QGS. DNA for the CDR3: TGTGCTCTTGGGGAACTAACATTGGCACTTCCTGGTGGTCACCCCGTGGTGTATACCGATAAACTCATCTTT. Encoded protein: CALGELTLALPGGHPVVYTDKLIF.

Concerning this clone: TCRdb's listed protein matches a much larger clone and diverges from this DNA's translation at residue 9, likely through a read error; the protein shown comes from the DNA. Written as DNA, the CDR3 is TGTGCCTGTGACACCATACTGGGGTCTCCCGGGAGGTACACCGATAAACTCATCTTT. Its protein product is CACDTILGSPGRYTDKLIF. J is TRDJ1 and V is TRDV2; 7 nucleotides line up with TRDD3. Trimming cost V 0 bases and J 0 bases; bases outside gene matches: 15. The germline CDR1 and CDR2 sequences are GEAIGNYY and EKD. The CDR3 is made up of 19 amino acids.

In this sample, this clone turned up a few times. The protein that TCRdb holds for this DNA derives from a much larger clone and differs from the translated DNA at residue 13, which likely indicates a read error; the protein shown here is translated from the DNA. The V call is TRDV2, the J call TRDJ1; 11 bases map to TRDD3. Trimming took 0 bases from V and 6 from J; bases not matched to a gene: 11. CDR3 length: 17 residues. Germline values: CDR1 GEAIGNYY, CDR2 EKD. The CDR3 loop reads CACDTVGGYAGTYKLIF. The CDR3, as DNA: TGTGCCTGTGACACCGTTGGGGGATACGCTGGGACCTATAAACTCATCTTT.

As to this clone: The protein in TCRdb stems from a much larger clone and differs at residue 5 from this DNA's translation, likely a read error; here the protein is translated from the DNA. The chain uses TRDV2 and TRDJ1, with 7 bases identical to TRDD3. The CDR3 is 15 residues long. Germline V gene sequence: CDR1 GEAIGNYY, CDR2 EKD. With 2 bases clipped from V and 1 base from J, the junction kept 6 bases outside the gene matches. The CDR3 sequence is CACDILLGTTDKLIF. CDR3 nucleotide sequence: TGTGCCTGTGACATCTTACTGGGGACCACCGATAAACTCATCTTT.

As regards this clone: The TCRdb protein comes from a much larger clone and disagrees with this DNA's translation at residue 6, likely due to a read error; the protein given here is derived from the DNA. The CDR3 DNA reads as TGTGCCTGTGACCCTGTACTGGGGGAGCCCTACACCGATAAACTCATCTTT. It is translated as CACDPVLGEPYTDKLIF. The chain has TRDV2 and TRDJ1; 9 bases fit TRDD3. V lost 3 bases, J lost 0 bases, and 10 bases stayed unmatched. The CDR3 is 17 amino acids. CDR1 is GEAIGNYY, CDR2 EKD, per germline.

Ten or more counts support this clone. This chain uses TRAV36/DV7 with TRDJ1, with 13 bases aligning to TRDD3. J lost 0 bases, V lost 3 bases, and 26 bases had no gene match. The CDR3 consists of 23 residues. Germline loops: CDR1 VTNFRS, CDR2 LTSSGIE (reference sequence). The CDR3: CAVVSFPPHLLYWGIRNTDKLIF. In nucleotides, the CDR3 is TGTGCTGTGGTCTCCTTTCCACCCCACCTCCTATACTGGGGGATACGCAACACCGATAAACTCATCTTT.

This clone occurred a few times. The protein TCRdb gives is from a much larger clone and does not agree with this DNA's translation at residue 12, likely a read error; the protein shown here comes from the DNA. The chain joins TRDV2 to TRDJ1, with D hard to call. The germline V gene encodes CDR1 GEAIGNYY and CDR2 EKD. This CDR3 has 15 residues. This CDR3 reads CACDTVGSYTDNLIF. The CDR3 nucleotides read TGTGCCTGTGACACCGTAGGGAGTTACACCGATAACCTCATCTTT.

This clone turned up a few times. The chain carries TRDV1 and TRDJ1, with 12 bases that match TRDD3. Here the J gene came from matching the DNA to germline, since TCRdb omits it. V dropped 1 base and J dropped 0; count of bases not matched to a gene: 27. The CDR3 contains 25 residues. Germline V gives CDR1 TSWWSYY, CDR2 QGS. CDR3 residues: CALGEPSSWGIRPPSPRLYTDKLIF. The CDR3 coding sequence is TGTGCTCTTGGGGAACCTTCCTCCTGGGGGATACGCCCGCCGTCGCCCCGCCTGTACACCGATAAACTCATCTTT.

This clone was seen once. This clone may be a read error of a much larger clone one base away. Other DNA sequences of this sample code for an identical CDR3. The genes are TRAV29/DV5 and TRDJ1, with 13 bases that match TRDD3. The J gene was missing in TCRdb and was found by matching the end of the DNA to germline. The V segment lost 0 bases and the J segment 0 bases; nucleotides outside the gene matches: 20. This CDR3 is built from 22 residues. From germline, CDR1 is NSMFDY and CDR2 ISSIKDK. CDR3 residues: CAASALRRCTGGYGPYTDKLIF. The CDR3 DNA follows: TGTGCAGCAAGCGCGCTCCGACGCTGTACTGGGGGATACGGGCCGTACACCGATAAACTCATCTTT.

There are a few counts of this clone. TCRdb has a much larger clone's protein, which differs at residue 3 from the translation of this DNA, likely because of a read error; what is shown is the protein translated from the DNA. The chain is built from TRDV2 and TRDJ1; 11 positions match TRDD3. The CDR3 loop spans 18 amino acids. Germline V gene lookup returns CDR1 GEAIGNYY and CDR2 EKD. The CDR3 DNA reads TGTGCCTATGACACCGTAACCACACTGGGGGATAATGGCGATAAACTCATCTTT. The encoded protein is CAYDTVTTLGDNGDKLIF.

As regards this clone: It differs at one base from a far larger clone, so likely a read error. The chain is built from TRDV2 and TRDJ3; 7 bases match TRDD3. Germline values: CDR1 GEAIGNYY, CDR2 EKD. The CDR3 consists of 22 residues. Here the CDR3 DNA reads TGTGCCTGTGACCCAACCGGGGTTGGGGGACCCGAGAGCTCCCGGGACACCCGACAGATGTTTTTC. Translated: CACDPTGVGGPESSRDTRQMFF.

Although no V gene was called, TRDJ1 is the J gene; TRDD3 is the table's D call, not checked against the DNA. The CDR3 contains 17 residues. The CDR3 protein is CALGDLPVTGGTDKLIF. CDR3 coding DNA: TGTGCTCTTGGGGATCTTCCCGTTACTGGGGGCACCGATAAACTCATCTTT.

This clone was detected only a few times. TCRdb shows a much larger clone's protein in place of this DNA's translation, and the two differ at residue 8, likely through a read error; the protein shown is translated from the DNA. The chain carries TRDV2 and TRDJ1, with TRDD3 as a possible D gene (6 bases). The CDR3 contains 17 residues. From germline, CDR1 is GEAIGNYY and CDR2 EKD. The V gene lost 0 bases and the J gene lost 2 bases, with 18 bases spanning the gap. The CDR3 nucleotides are TGTGCCTGTGACACCGTTGGGAGATACGCTGGGACCGATAAACTCATCTTT. This translates into CACDTVGRYAGTDKLIF.